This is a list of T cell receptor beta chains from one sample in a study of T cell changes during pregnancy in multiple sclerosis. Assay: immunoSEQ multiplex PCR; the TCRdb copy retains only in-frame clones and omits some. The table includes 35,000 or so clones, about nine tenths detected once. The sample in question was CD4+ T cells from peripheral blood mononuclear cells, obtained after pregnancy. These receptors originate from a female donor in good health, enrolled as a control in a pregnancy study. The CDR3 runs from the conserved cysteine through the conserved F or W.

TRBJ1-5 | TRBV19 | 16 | CASSATTGDGNQPQHF
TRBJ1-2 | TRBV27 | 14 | CASSSQGKSDGYTF
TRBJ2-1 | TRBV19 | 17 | CASSPTRLASSYNEQFF
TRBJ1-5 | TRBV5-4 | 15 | CASSLAGASNQPQHF
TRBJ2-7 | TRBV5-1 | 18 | CASSLKAATPGQIYEQYF
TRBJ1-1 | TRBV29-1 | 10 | CSAGNTEAFF
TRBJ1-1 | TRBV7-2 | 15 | CASSLARLGGTEAFF
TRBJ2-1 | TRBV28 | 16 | CASSLIVGSSYNEQFF
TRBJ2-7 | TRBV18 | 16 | CASSPPQGQGMNEQYF
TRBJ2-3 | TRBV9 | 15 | CASSDRDRPTDTQYF
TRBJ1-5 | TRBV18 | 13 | CASSPPPGQPQHF
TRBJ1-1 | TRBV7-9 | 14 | CASSLESVNTEAFF
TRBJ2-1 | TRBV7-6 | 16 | CASSSRTGKTNNEQFF
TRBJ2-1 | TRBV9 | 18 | CASSVQLSGVSTYNEQFF
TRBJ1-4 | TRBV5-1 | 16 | CASSYWDGTGDEKLFF
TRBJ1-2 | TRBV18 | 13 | CASSPERNYGYTF
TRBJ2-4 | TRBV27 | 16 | CASGPDRTLAKNIQYF
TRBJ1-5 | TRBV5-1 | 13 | CASSLGTDQPQHF
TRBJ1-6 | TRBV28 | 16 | CASSFGSGANNSPLHF
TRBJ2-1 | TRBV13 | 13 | CASSLGSAAKQFF
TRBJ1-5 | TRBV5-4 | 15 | CASSLNGRGDQPQHF
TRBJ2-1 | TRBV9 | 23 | CASSVGIWGLAGGSTSSYNEQFF
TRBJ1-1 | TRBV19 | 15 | CASSISGNLITEAFF
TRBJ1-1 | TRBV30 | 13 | CAWSLGGGNEAFF
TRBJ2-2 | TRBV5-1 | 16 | CASSSTSGANTGELFF
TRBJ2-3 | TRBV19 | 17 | CASTSGLAGLRTDTQYF
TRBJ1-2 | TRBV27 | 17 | CASSPSGTGPGGYGYTF
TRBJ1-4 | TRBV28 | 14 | CASRTGGSNEKLFF
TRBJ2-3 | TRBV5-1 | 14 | CASSAGQGTDTQYF
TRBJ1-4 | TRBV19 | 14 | CARREMGGGEKLFF